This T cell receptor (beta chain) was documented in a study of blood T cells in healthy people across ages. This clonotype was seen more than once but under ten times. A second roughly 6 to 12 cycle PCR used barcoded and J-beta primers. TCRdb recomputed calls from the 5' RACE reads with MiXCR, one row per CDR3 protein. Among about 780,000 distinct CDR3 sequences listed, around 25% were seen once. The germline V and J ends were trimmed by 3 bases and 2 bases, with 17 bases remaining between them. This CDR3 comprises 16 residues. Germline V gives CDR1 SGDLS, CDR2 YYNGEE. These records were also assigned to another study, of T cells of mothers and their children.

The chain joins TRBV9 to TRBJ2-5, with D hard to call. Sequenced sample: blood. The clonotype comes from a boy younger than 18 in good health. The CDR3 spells CASSANLLEDQETQYF. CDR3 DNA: TGTGCCAGCAGCGCCAACCTTCTAGAGGATCAAGAGACCCAGTACTTC.